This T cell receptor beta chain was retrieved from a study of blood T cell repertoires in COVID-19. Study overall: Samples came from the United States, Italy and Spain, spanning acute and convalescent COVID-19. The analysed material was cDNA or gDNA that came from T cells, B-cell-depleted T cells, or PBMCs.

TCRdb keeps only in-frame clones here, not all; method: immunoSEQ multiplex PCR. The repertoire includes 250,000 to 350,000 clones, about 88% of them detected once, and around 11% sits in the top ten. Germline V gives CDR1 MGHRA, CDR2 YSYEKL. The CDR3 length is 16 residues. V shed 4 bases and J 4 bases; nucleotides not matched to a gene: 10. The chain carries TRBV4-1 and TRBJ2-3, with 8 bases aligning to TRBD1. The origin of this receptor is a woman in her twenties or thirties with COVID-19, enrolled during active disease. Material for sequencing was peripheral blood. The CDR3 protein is CASSPQQGVLADTQYF. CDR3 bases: TGCGCCAGCAGCCCTCAACAGGGGGTCTTGGCAGATACGCAGTATTTT.